Listed below are T cell receptor beta chains from one sample, sequenced in a study of PD-1 blockade in classical Hodgkin lymphoma. Produced via immunoSEQ multiplex PCR; TCRdb's table is partial and in-frame only. The table records some 30,000 clones, 88% of them present only once. Sequenced material: CD4+ T cells from blood. The receptors derive from a human donor with classical Hodgkin lymphoma. The CDR3 runs from the conserved cysteine through the conserved F or W. Fields, in order: clone size, D gene, V gene, J gene, CDR3 protein, CDR3 DNA. A D gene is named only where the DNA matches it firmly. Not every row has a clone size; where given, it reads once, few, many or a size class.

.,.,TRBV4-1,TRBJ2-2,CASSLGGRDGELFF,TGCGCCAGCAGCCTAGGAGGCCGGGACGGGGAGCTGTTTTTT
.,TRBD2,TRBV7-6,TRBJ2-5,CASSLSLGWGGTQYF,TGTGCCAGCAGCCTGTCTCTAGGTTGGGGGGGGACCCAGTACTTC
.,TRBD1,TRBV2,TRBJ1-1,CASRGQGARGEAFF,TGTGCCAGCCGAGGACAGGGGGCGCGGGGAGAAGCTTTCTTT
.,.,TRBV11-3,TRBJ1-1,CASSLPSMNTEAFF,TGTGCCAGCAGCCTCCCTTCGATGAACACTGAAGCTTTCTTT
.,TRBD1,TRBV6-6,TRBJ2-5,CASRRQGQETQYF,TGTGCCAGCAGGAGACAGGGACAAGAGACCCAGTACTTC
.,TRBD1,TRBV5-1,TRBJ2-7,CASSPEGQGYEQYF,TGCGCCAGCAGCCCGGAGGGACAGGGGTACGAGCAGTACTTC
.,TRBD1,TRBV10-3,TRBJ2-3,CAITRGQRSTDTQYF,TGTGCCATCACCAGGGGACAGAGAAGCACAGATACGCAGTATTTT
.,.,TRBV6-5,TRBJ1-1,CASSYSGNEAFF,TGTGCCAGCAGTTACTCGGGCAATGAAGCTTTCTTT
.,TRBD1,TRBV6-6,TRBJ1-5,CASNTGQGAWNQPQHF,TGTGCCAGCAACACCGGACAGGGGGCTTGGAATCAGCCCCAGCATTTT
.,.,TRBV11-3,TRBJ2-3,CASSLVTSGPASTDTQYF,TGTGCCAGCAGCTTAGTGACCAGTGGGCCGGCTAGCACAGATACGCAGTATTTT
.,.,TRBV6-5,TRBJ1-1,CASSYSTNTEAFF,TGTGCCAGCAGTTACTCGACGAACACTGAAGCTTTCTTT
.,.,TRBV7-2,TRBJ2-3,CASSSRLADTQYF,TGTGCCAGCAGCTCCCGACTGGCAGATACGCAGTATTTT
.,.,TRBV5-1,TRBJ2-5,CASRVDFQETQYF,TGCGCCAGCAGAGTCGATTTCCAAGAGACCCAGTACTTC
once,.,TRBV7-8,TRBJ1-1,CASSSYILQAGIFEAFF,TGTGCCAGCAGCTCCTACATCCTACAGGCGGGGATATTTGAAGCTTTCTTT
.,TRBD1,TRBV2,TRBJ1-4,CASRERQGTNEKLFF,TGTGCCAGCAGGGAACGACAGGGTACTAATGAAAAACTGTTTTTT
.,.,TRBV10-3,TRBJ1-3,CAISDFGGLSGNTIYF,TGTGCCATCAGTGATTTCGGTGGGCTTTCTGGAAACACCATATATTTT
.,.,TRBV18,TRBJ1-4,CASSPPGSNEKLFF,TGTGCCAGCTCACCGCCCGGCTCTAATGAAAAACTGTTTTTT
.,.,TRBV21-1,TRBJ2-2,CASSQPGLAKANTGELFF,TGTGCCAGCAGCCAACCTGGCCTAGCGAAGGCGAACACCGGGGAGCTGTTTTTT
.,.,TRBV10-3,TRBJ1-3,CAISPTGQGNTIYF,TGTGCCATCAGCCCAACAGGGCAGGGAAACACCATATATTTT
.,.,TRBV9,TRBJ1-5,CASSPMNSNQPQHF,TGTGCCAGCAGCCCTATGAATAGCAATCAGCCCCAGCATTTT
.,.,TRBV4-2,TRBJ1-1,CASSQDSSGALNTEAFF,TGTGCCAGCAGCCAAGATAGTTCAGGGGCTTTGAACACTGAAGCTTTCTTT
.,TRBD1,TRBV5-4,TRBJ1-1,CASSWGQGDTEAFF,TGTGCCAGCAGCTGGGGACAGGGGGACACTGAAGCTTTCTTT
.,.,TRBV7-9,TRBJ2-1,CASSSANEQFF,TGTGCCAGCAGCTCGGCCAATGAGCAGTTCTTC